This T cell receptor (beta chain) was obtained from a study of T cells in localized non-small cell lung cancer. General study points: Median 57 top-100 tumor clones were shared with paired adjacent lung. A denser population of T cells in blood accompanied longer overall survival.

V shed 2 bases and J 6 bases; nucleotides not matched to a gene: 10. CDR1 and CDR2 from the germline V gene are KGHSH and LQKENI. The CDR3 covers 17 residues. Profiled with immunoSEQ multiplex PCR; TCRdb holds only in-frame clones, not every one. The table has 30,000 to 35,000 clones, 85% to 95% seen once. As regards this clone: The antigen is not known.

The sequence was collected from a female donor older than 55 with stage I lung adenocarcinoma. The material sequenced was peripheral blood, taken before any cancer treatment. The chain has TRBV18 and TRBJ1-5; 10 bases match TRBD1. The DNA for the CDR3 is TGTGCCAGCTCACCATCGAGTCTTGGACAGGGGGGTCAGCCCCAGCATTTT. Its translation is CASSPSSLGQGGQPQHF. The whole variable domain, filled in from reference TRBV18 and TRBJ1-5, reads NAGVMQNPRHLVRRRGQEARLRCSPMKGHSHVYWYRQLPEEGLKFMVYLQKENIIDESGMPKERFSAEFPKEGPSILRIQQVVRGDSAAYFCASSPSSLGQGGQPQHFGDGTRLSIL.